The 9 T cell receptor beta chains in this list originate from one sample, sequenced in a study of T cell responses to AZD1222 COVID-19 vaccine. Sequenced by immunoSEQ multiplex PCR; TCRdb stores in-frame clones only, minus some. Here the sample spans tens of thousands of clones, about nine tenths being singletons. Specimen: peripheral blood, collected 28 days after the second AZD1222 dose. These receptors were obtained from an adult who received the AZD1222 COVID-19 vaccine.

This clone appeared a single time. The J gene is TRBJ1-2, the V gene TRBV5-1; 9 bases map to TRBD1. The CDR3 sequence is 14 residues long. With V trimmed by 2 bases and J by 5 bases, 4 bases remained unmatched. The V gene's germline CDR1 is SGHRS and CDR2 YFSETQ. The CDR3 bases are TGCGCCAGCAGCTTAGGACAGGGGTGGTATGGCTACACCTTC. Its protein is CASSLGQGWYGYTF. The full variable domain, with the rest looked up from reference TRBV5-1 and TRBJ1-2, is KAGVTQTPRYLIKTRGQQVTLSCSPISGHRSVSWYQQTPGQGLQFLFEYFSETQRNKGNFPGRFSGRQFSNSRSEMNVSTLELGDSALYLCASSLGQGWYGYTFGSGTRLTVV.

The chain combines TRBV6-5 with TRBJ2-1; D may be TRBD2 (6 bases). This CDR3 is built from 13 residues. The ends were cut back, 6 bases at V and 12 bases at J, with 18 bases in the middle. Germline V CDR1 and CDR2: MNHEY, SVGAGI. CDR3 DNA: TGTGCCAGCAGCCCCGGGACTTCTCACGGGCAGTTCTTC. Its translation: CASSPGTSHGQFF.

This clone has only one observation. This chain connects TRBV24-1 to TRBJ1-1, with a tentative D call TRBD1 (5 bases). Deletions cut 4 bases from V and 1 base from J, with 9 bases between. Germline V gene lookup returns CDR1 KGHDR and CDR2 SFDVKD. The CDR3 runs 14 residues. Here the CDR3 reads CATSENDRNTEAFF. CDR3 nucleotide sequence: TGTGCCACCAGTGAAAACGACAGGAACACTGAAGCTTTCTTT.

The CDR3 loop reads CASSLDRSGGYTF. The DNA of the CDR3 is TGTGCCAGCAGCTTAGACAGGTCAGGTGGCTACACCTTC. V is TRBV11-2 and J is TRBJ1-2; D is undetermined. The CDR3 is 13 amino acids. Germline CDR1 and CDR2: SGHAT and FQNNGV. V was trimmed by 0 bases and J by 7 bases, leaving 9 bases between them.

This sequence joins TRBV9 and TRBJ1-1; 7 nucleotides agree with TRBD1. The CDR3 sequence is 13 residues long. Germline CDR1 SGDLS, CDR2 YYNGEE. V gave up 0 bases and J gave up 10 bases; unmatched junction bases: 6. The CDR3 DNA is TGTGCCAGCAGCGTAGCGGTGTCAGGGGGAGCTTTCTTT. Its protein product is CASSVAVSGGAFF. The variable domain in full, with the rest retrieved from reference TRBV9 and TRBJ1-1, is DSGVTQTPKHLITATGQRVTLRCSPRSGDLSVYWYQQSLDQGLQFLIQYYNGEERAKGNILERFSAQQFPDLHSELNLSSLELGDSALYFCASSVAVSGGAFFGQGTRLTVV.

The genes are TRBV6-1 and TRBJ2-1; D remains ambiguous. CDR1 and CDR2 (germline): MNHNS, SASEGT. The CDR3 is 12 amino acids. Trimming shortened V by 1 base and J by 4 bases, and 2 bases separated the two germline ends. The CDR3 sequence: CASSEGYNEQFF. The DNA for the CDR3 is TGTGCCAGCAGTGAAGGATACAATGAGCAGTTCTTC.

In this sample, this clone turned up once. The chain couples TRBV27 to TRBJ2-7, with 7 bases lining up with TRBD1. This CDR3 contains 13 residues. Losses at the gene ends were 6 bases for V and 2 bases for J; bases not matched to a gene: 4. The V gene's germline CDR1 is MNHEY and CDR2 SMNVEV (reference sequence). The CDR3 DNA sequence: TGTGCCAGCAGACGACAGGGTCCCTACGAGCAGTACTTC. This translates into CASRRQGPYEQYF.

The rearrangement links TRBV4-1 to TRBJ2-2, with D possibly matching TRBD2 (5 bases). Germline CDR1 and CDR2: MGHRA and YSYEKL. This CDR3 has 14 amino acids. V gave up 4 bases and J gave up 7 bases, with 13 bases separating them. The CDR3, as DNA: TGCGCCAGCAGCCTCCGAGACGGGAACGGGGAGCTGTTTTTT. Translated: CASSLRDGNGELFF.

DNA of the CDR3: TGTGCCAGCAGACAAGACAGGGGGTCCTACGAGCAGTACTTC. Protein: CASRQDRGSYEQYF. This chain links TRBV27 with TRBJ2-7; 9 bases line up with TRBD1. Germline CDR1 and CDR2: MNHEY and SMNVEV (reference sequence). V lost 6 bases to trimming and J lost 1 base; unmatched junction nucleotides: 4. CDR3 length equals 14 residues.